This entry describes one TCR beta chain. Authors' analysis steps: Researchers report that nucleated cell counts were estimated from reference gene primer amplification. Repertoires were generated with immunoSEQ multiplex PCR, while TCRdb's copy carries only in-frame clones and drops some. For V, J and clone size, that table is used; D and trimming come from the DNA. The sample includes 100,000 or so clones, 92% of them seen just once. The sample originates from a study of blood T cell repertoires in COVID-19. Study as a whole: Acute and convalescent COVID-19 specimens originated in the United States, Italy and Spain. From T cells, B-cell-depleted T cells, or PBMCs came the material, which was cDNA or gDNA.

The sequence came from a man aged 65-85 years with acute or convalescent COVID-19. The sequencing input was peripheral blood.

Here the CDR3 reads CASSLGGLHRDTQYF. The DNA of the CDR3 is TGTGCCAGCAGCTTAGGGGGCCTCCACAGGGATACGCAGTATTTT. The chain employs TRBV7-6 and TRBJ2-3; a possible D gene is TRBD1 (5 bases). The CDR3 contains 15 residues. In germline, CDR1 is SGHVS, CDR2 FNYEAQ. V lost 1 base, J lost 6 bases, and 14 bases lay in between.